The T cell receptor (beta chain) under discussion was sequenced for a study of CD8+ T cells in alopecia areata. Study results and caveats: While tofacitinib was given, many expanded lesional clones persisted in scalp and blood. Scalp repertoires also include resident alphabeta T cells from normal skin. With just one nonresponder, it is still uncertain whether baseline CD8+ expansion relates to response.

Extracted RNA was reverse transcribed, and the resulting cDNA served as sequencing template. Using immunoSEQ multiplex PCR, the repertoire was profiled, and TCRdb retains in-frame clones only, with some absent. This sample carries around 19,000 clones, 50% to 70% of them seen once, and the ten largest clones take around 8%. About this clone itself: Its antigen is currently unknown.

Treatment specified: oral pan-JAK inhibitor, 5-10 mg twice daily. Alopecia areata patients had lesional scalp punch biopsies and peripheral blood taken from them. Trimming pared 2 bases from V and 6 bases from J, leaving 5 bases between. Germline CDR1 is MRHNA and CDR2 is SNTAGT. This CDR3 has 13 residues. This clonotype was obtained from a human donor with alopecia areata. This material consisted of skin, taken at week 4, from a patient treated with tofacitinib. This chain links TRBV6-4 with TRBJ1-6; D uncertain. CDR3 protein: CASSDSSNSPLHF. CDR3 in DNA: TGTGCCAGCAGTGACAGCTCTAATTCACCCCTCCACTTT.